This passage covers 24 T cell receptor beta chains from one sample sequenced in a study of T-cell reconstitution after alpha-beta-depleted transplantation in children. Unique molecular identifiers featured in how the TCRbeta library was prepared. TCRdb re-called the PCR reads with MiXCR, one entry per CDR3 protein. Here the sample spans around 90,000 distinct CDR3 sequences, about a sixth being singletons. The sample here was PBMCs, mostly from graft donor cells, taken 180 days after TCRalphabeta/CD19-depleted stem cell transplant. All receptors derive from a male patient aged 2-9 years who had a stem cell transplant for acute lymphoblastic leukemia, so the T cells may come from the graft donor.

This clonotype came up a few times. The chain has TRBV10-3 and TRBJ1-5; a weak D match, TRBD1 (5 bases). This CDR3 has 13 amino acids. Trimming shortened V by 2 bases and J by 6 bases, and 8 bases separated the two germline ends. Germline V gene lookup returns CDR1 ENHRY and CDR2 SYGVKD. CDR3 sequence (DNA): TGTGCCATCAGTGAGCTAAGGGGTCAGCCCCAGCATTTT. This gives the protein CAISELRGQPQHF.

V and J are TRBV29-1 and TRBJ1-5; a weak D match, TRBD1 (6 bases). CDR3 length: 11 residues. The V and J ends lost 5 bases and 13 bases respectively, with 15 bases between them. Looked up from germline, CDR1 is SQVTM and CDR2 is ANQGSEA. The CDR3 protein is CSVINEGGQHF. CDR3 coding DNA: TGCAGCGTTATAAACGAAGGGGGACAGCATTTT.

This chain links TRBV2 with TRBJ1-1; a possible D gene is TRBD1 (6 bases). CDR3 size: 16 residues. In germline, CDR1 is SNHLY, CDR2 FYNNEI. Trimming removed 8 bases at V and 1 base at J, with 20 bases between. The CDR3 coding sequence is TGTGCCAGCCGGGGTCCCGGGGGCGAGGGGAACACTGAAGCTTTCTTT. It encodes CASRGPGGEGNTEAFF.

This clonotype showed up just a few times. The chain carries TRBV20-1 and TRBJ2-1; D unresolved. The CDR3 is made up of 11 amino acids. Germline V lookup: CDR1 DFQATT, CDR2 SNEGSKA (reference sequence). V lost 4 bases to trimming and J lost 5 bases, with 6 bases between them. This CDR3 is CSAKDHNEQFF. CDR3 in DNA: TGCAGTGCTAAGGACCACAATGAGCAGTTCTTC.

This clonotype was picked up a small number of times. The rearrangement joins TRBV7-9 to TRBJ2-5; D not certain. Trimming shortened V by 3 bases and J by 5 bases, and 10 bases separated the two germline ends. The CDR3 length is 13 residues. CDR1 and CDR2 from the germline V gene are SEHNR and FQNEAQ (reference sequence). CDR3 DNA sequence: TGTGCCAGCAGCTTCGGGTCCGGGGAGACCCAGTACTTC. Translating it yields CASSFGSGETQYF.

V gene TRBV11-2 combines with J gene TRBJ2-1, with D perhaps matching TRBD1 (6 bases). Germline V gives CDR1 SGHAT, CDR2 FQNNGV. Trimming shortened V by 5 bases and J by 7 bases, and 12 bases separated the two germline ends. This CDR3 region has 13 residues. The CDR3 bases are TGTGCCAGCAGCCTACAGGGTTGGAATGAGCAGTTCTTC. Its protein product is CASSLQGWNEQFF.

The chain links TRBV7-9 to TRBJ2-6; no reliable D call. Between the trimmed V and J ends, which lost 2 bases and 0 bases, there was a span of 5 bases. CDR1 and CDR2 from the germline V gene are SEHNR and FQNEAQ (reference sequence). The CDR3 runs to 15 residues. Here the CDR3 reads CASSLIGSGANVLTF. Here the CDR3 DNA reads TGTGCCAGCAGCTTAATAGGCTCTGGGGCCAACGTCCTGACTTTC.

This clonotype ranks as medium-sized. The chain recombines TRBV4-3 with TRBJ1-3; 9 bases align to TRBD1. V dropped 4 bases and J dropped 4; count of bases not matched to a gene: 5. The CDR3 covers 15 residues. Germline values: CDR1 LGHNA, CDR2 YSLEER. The CDR3 region has the DNA TGCGCCAGCAGCCTCCACAGGGGGCCCGGAAACACCATATATTTT. This sequence encodes CASSLHRGPGNTIYF.

The chain is built from TRBV7-2 and TRBJ2-7, with no clear D. With 0 bases removed from V and 1 base from J, the gap between germline ends came to 7 bases. The CDR3 runs to 14 residues. CDR1 and CDR2 (germline): SGHTA, FQGNSA. The CDR3 nucleotides read TGTGCCAGCAGCTTAGCGGGTTTATCCTACGAGCAGTACTTC. Its protein is CASSLAGLSYEQYF.

This clonotype has only a few counts. The rearrangement uses TRBV4-2 and TRBJ2-1; TRBD2 matches 11 bases. Germline trimming cut 0 bases from V and 10 bases from J; bases unmatched to any gene: 5. Per germline, CDR1 LGHNA and CDR2 YNFKEQ. The CDR3 has 15 amino acids. CDR3 sequence: CASSQEGLADTEQFF. The CDR3 nucleotides read TGTGCCAGCAGCCAAGAGGGACTAGCGGATACCGAGCAGTTCTTC.

Only a few counts were recorded for this clonotype. The V gene is TRBV5-1, the J gene TRBJ1-6, with no clear D. Germline CDR1 SGHRS, CDR2 YFSETQ. This CDR3 contains 15 residues. V was clipped by 4 bases and J by 9 bases, with 17 bases between them. The CDR3 nucleotides read TGCGCCAGCAGCCCGGGCGAAGCGGGGATTTCACCCCTCCACTTT. This gives the protein CASSPGEAGISPLHF.

This clonotype was counted at least ten times. V gene TRBV5-1 combines with J gene TRBJ1-6; 8 positions agree with TRBD1. V trimming: 0 bases; J trimming: 6 bases; junction bases outside the gene matches: 2. Germline values: CDR1 SGHRS, CDR2 YFSETQ. The CDR3 contains 15 residues. DNA of the CDR3: TGCGCCAGCAGCTTGGAGACAGGGGTTAATTCACCCCTCCACTTT. It codes for CASSLETGVNSPLHF.

The chain carries TRBV5-6 and TRBJ2-1, with a weak D call TRBD2 (7 bases). CDR1 SGHDT and CDR2 YYEEEE come from the germline V gene. This CDR3 has 13 residues. Trimming took 4 bases from V and 7 from J, leaving 12 bases between them. The CDR3, as DNA: TGTGCCAGCAGCGGGGGGGGGCGGAATGAGCAGTTCTTC. Translated: CASSGGGRNEQFF.

This chain uses TRBV7-2 with TRBJ2-1; 9 bases match TRBD2. V lost 6 bases and J lost 7; bases outside the gene matches: 13. The germline gives CDR1 SGHTA, CDR2 FQGNSA. The CDR3 runs to 16 residues. This chain's CDR3 is CASRSLLAGRGNEQFF. For the CDR3, the DNA is TGTGCCAGCAGATCGCTGCTAGCGGGGAGGGGGAATGAGCAGTTCTTC.

This clonotype has just a few counts. V and J are TRBV5-1 and TRBJ1-1, with D unclear. Germline CDR1 SGHRS, CDR2 YFSETQ. The CDR3 covers 13 residues. The V and J ends lost 7 bases and 4 bases respectively, with 14 bases between them. DNA for the CDR3: TGCGCCAGCTTACGGGAGCGAGGCACTGAAGCTTTCTTT. It codes for CASLRERGTEAFF.

This clonotype was picked up a small number of times. The gene calls are TRBV27 and TRBJ2-7, with TRBD2 matching over 7 bases. V lost 5 bases, J lost 2 bases, and 9 bases stayed unmatched. This CDR3 has 15 residues. Per germline, CDR1 MNHEY and CDR2 SMNVEV (reference sequence). CDR3 DNA sequence: TGTGCCAGCAGTGCCGGGGAGGGCGTCCCCTACGAGCAGTACTTC. Translating it yields CASSAGEGVPYEQYF.

This clonotype was seen more than once but under ten times. The V gene is TRBV4-3, the J gene TRBJ1-2, with 7 bases lining up with TRBD1. This CDR3 comprises 13 residues. V lost 2 bases to trimming and J lost 6 bases; unmatched junction nucleotides: 3. Germline V lookup: CDR1 LGHNA, CDR2 YSLEER. CDR3 region: CASSQPGTDGYTF. CDR3 coding DNA: TGCGCCAGCAGCCAACCCGGGACAGATGGCTACACCTTC.

The chain uses TRBV14 and TRBJ2-2; D may be TRBD2 (6 bases). The CDR3 totals 15 residues. V was clipped by 2 bases and J by 8 bases, with 15 bases between them. CDR1 SGHDN and CDR2 FVKESK come from the germline V gene. The CDR3 bases are TGTGCCAGCAGCCAACCCCGGGGAGGTCGAGGGGAGCTGTTTTTT. It encodes CASSQPRGGRGELFF. Full variable domain (outside the CDR3, taken from reference TRBV14 and TRBJ2-2): EAGVTQFPSHSVIEKGQTVTLRCDPISGHDNLYWYRRVMGKEIKFLLHFVKESKQDESGMPNNRFLAERTGGTYSTLKVQPAELEDSGVYFCASSQPRGGRGELFFGEGSRLTVL.

The chain couples TRBV10-2 to TRBJ2-7, with 8 nucleotides matching TRBD1. V was pared by 6 bases and J by 3 bases, with 10 bases of the junction left unmatched. This CDR3 contains 15 residues. Germline CDR1 and CDR2: WSHSY and SAAADI. This chain's CDR3 is CASRKGQQGGYEQYF. Here the CDR3 DNA reads TGCGCCAGCAGAAAAGGACAACAGGGGGGCTACGAGCAGTACTTC.

This clonotype has a count of ten or more. V gene TRBV10-3 combines with J gene TRBJ1-3; possible D gene TRBD1, 5 bases. V lost 1 base to trimming and J lost 4 bases, with 14 bases between them. Germline assignment: CDR1 ENHRY and CDR2 SYGVKD. The CDR3 sequence is 16 residues long. The CDR3 nucleotides read TGTGCCATCAGTGAGTACAGGATGGAATTCGGAAACACCATATATTTT. Encoded protein: CAISEYRMEFGNTIYF.

This clonotype was observed many times. The gene calls are TRBV29-1 and TRBJ2-7; D unclear. The CDR3 length is 11 residues. CDR1 is SQVTM, CDR2 ANQGSEA, per germline. V was clipped by 6 bases and J by 2 bases, with 8 bases between them. The CDR3 DNA reads TGCAGCGTAGGAAGGCCCTACGAGCAGTACTTC. Its protein is CSVGRPYEQYF.

J is TRBJ2-5 and V is TRBV20-1; D unclear. Between the trimmed V and J ends, which lost 1 base and 5 bases, there was a span of 8 bases. In germline, CDR1 is DFQATT, CDR2 SNEGSKA (reference sequence). There are 12 residues in the CDR3. The CDR3 loop is CSARVRSETQYF. CDR3 coding DNA: TGCAGTGCTAGAGTCCGGTCGGAGACCCAGTACTTC.

Only one count was recorded for this clonotype. The chain employs TRBV20-1 and TRBJ2-7, with unresolved D. This CDR3 contains 13 residues. The germline gives CDR1 DFQATT, CDR2 SNEGSKA (reference sequence). Trimming took 1 base from V and 5 from J, leaving 12 bases between them. The DNA of the CDR3 is TGCAGTGCTAGAGTTAAGTCACCTCACGAGCAGTACTTC. The encoded protein is CSARVKSPHEQYF.

The genes are TRBV3-1 and TRBJ2-7, with 8 positions matching TRBD2. Germline CDR1 LGHDT, CDR2 YNNKEL (reference sequence). CDR3 length: 14 amino acids. With 4 bases clipped from V and 3 bases from J, the junction kept 5 bases outside the gene matches. The CDR3 coding sequence is TGTGCCAGCAGCCCCTCTAGCGGGTACTACGAGCAGTACTTC. It yields the protein CASSPSSGYYEQYF.